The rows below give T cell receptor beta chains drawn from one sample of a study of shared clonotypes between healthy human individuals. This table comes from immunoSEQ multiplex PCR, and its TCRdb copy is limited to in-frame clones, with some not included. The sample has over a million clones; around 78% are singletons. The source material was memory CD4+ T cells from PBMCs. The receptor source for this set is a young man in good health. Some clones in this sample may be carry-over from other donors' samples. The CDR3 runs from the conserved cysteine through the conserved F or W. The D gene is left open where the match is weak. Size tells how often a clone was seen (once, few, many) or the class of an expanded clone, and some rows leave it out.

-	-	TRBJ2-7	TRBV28	TGCGTGGCGGGCCAATCATCCTACGAGCAGTACTTC	CVAGQSSYEQYF
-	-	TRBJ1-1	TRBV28	TGTGCCAGCGTAGGGGGAATGAACACTGAAGCTTTCTTT	CASVGGMNTEAFF
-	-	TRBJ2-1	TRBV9	TGTGCCAGCAGCGGTCTACCCTACAATGAGCAGTTCTTC	CASSGLPYNEQFF
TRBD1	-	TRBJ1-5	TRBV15	TGTGCCACCAGCAGAGGAGGACAGGGCAGGAGCAATCAGCCCCAGCATTTT	CATSRGGQGRSNQPQHF
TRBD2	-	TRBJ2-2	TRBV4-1	TGCGCCAGCAGCCAAGAGAGGACTAGCGGGAGATTCAGTACCGGGGAGCTGTTTTTT	CASSQERTSGRFSTGELFF
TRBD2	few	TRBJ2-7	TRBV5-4	TGTGCCAGCAGCACTCGGACTAGCGGGGCTGCCTACGAGCAGTACTTC	CASSTRTSGAAYEQYF
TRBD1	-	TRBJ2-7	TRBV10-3	TGTGCCATCAGGGGGACAGGGGGGGCCTACGAGCAGTACTTC	CAIRGTGGAYEQYF
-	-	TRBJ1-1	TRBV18	TGTGCCAGCTCACCATCGGGCTCGGGAACTGAAGCTTTCTTT	CASSPSGSGTEAFF
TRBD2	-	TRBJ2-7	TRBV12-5	TGTGCTAGTGCCGGGACTAGCGGGAGGAATCTCGACGAGCAGTACTTC	CASAGTSGRNLDEQYF
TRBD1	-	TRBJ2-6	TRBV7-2	TGTGCCAGCAGCTTCCACCCGGGACAGCCCTCTGGGGCCAACGTCCTGACTTTC	CASSFHPGQPSGANVLTF
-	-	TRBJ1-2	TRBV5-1	TGCGCCAGCAGCCCCTCGGGCTATGGCTACACCTTC	CASSPSGYGYTF
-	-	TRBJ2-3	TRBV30	TGTGCCTGGAGTAGACCGCCAGGGGTAACAGGTACGCAGTATTTT	CAWSRPPGVTGTQYF
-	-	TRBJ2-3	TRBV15	TGTGCCACCAGCAGGGGGGGCTTGGTAGGGCGGGATACGCAGTATTTT	CATSRGGLVGRDTQYF
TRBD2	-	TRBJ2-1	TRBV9	TGTGCCAGCAGCGTATCGCTAGCGGGAGTTATGCAGTTCTTC	CASSVSLAGVMQFF
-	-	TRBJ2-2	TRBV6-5	TGTGCCAGCAGGGCAGGGTCGGTCGGGGAGCTGTTTTTT	CASRAGSVGELFF
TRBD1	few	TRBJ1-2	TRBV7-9	TGTGCCAGCAAGACAGGGGCCGCTACCTATGGCTACACCTTC	CASKTGAATYGYTF
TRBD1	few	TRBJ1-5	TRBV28	TGTGCCAGCAGTCTGTTAGGGGGCTGGGGTCAAGAAGGCAATCAGCCCCAGCATTTT	CASSLLGGWGQEGNQPQHF
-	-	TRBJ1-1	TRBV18	TGTGCCAGCTCACGGCAGACCACTGAAGCTTTCTTT	CASSRQTTEAFF
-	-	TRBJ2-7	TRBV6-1	TGTGCCAGCAGTGAAGCTTGGGTAGGCTACGAGCAGTACTTC	CASSEAWVGYEQYF
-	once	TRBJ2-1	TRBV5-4	TGTGCCAGCAGTTCCCTAGGGTACTACAATGAGCAGTTCTTC	CASSSLGYYNEQFF
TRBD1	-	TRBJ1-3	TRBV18	TGTGCCAGCTCACCCATGGGACAGACCTACTCTGGAAACACCATATATTTT	CASSPMGQTYSGNTIYF
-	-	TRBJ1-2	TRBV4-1	TGCGCCAGCAGCCGAGAGGTAACAGGGCTTAGTGGCTACACCTTC	CASSREVTGLSGYTF
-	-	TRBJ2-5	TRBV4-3	TGCGCCAGCAGCCAAGACCTCACCCGGGGAGCGGGAGAGACCCAGTACTTC	CASSQDLTRGAGETQYF
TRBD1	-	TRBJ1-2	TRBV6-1	TGTGCCAGCACCGGATACGTAAGGGACAGTCCCTACACCTTC	CASTGYVRDSPYTF
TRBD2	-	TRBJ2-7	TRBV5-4	TGTGCCAGCAGCATGGGTTTTACCGGGACTAGAACCTACGAGCAGTACTTC	CASSMGFTGTRTYEQYF
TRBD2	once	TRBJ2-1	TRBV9	TGTGCCAGCAGCGTAGGACTAGCAATAACCGGTGAGCAGTTCTTC	CASSVGLAITGEQFF
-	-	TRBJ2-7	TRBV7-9	TGTGCCAGCAGCTTTGGGCCGCGCACAGAGCAGTACTTC	CASSFGPRTEQYF
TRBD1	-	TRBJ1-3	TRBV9	TGTGCCAGCAGCGTAACAGGACAGGCCTCTGGAAACACCATATATTTT	CASSVTGQASGNTIYF
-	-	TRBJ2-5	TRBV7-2	TGTGCCAGCAGCTTAGTAGGCAGGGTTGAGACCCAGTACTTC	CASSLVGRVETQYF
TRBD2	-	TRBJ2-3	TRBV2	TGTGCCAGCCCCCTTGGGAGGGCTGACACAGATACGCAGTATTTT	CASPLGRADTDTQYF
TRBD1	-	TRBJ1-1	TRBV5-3	TGTGCCAGAAGCTTGGGTCTCACAGGGGTGGGGACTGAAGCTTTCTTT	CARSLGLTGVGTEAFF
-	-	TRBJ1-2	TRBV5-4	TGTGCCAGCAGGGCGGGAGGCGATAACTATGGCTACACCTTC	CASRAGGDNYGYTF
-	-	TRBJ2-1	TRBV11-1	TGTGCCAGCAGCCCTCGCGGTTTCTACAATGAGCAGTTCTTC	CASSPRGFYNEQFF
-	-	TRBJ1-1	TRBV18	TGTGCCAGCTCAAGGCCCTCACTAGGGGTTAACACTGAAGCTTTCTTT	CASSRPSLGVNTEAFF
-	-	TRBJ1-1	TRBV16	TGTGCCAGCAGACTAACCGGGGGGGCGCGGGACACTGAAGCTTTCTTT	CASRLTGGARDTEAFF
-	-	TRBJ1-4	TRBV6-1	TGTGCCAGCAGTCCTCGGGGGGAACTAGGTGAAAAACTGTTTTTT	CASSPRGELGEKLFF
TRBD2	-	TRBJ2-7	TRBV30	TGTGCCTGGAGGGCGGGACTAGCGGGGGCCTACGAGCAGTACTTC	CAWRAGLAGAYEQYF
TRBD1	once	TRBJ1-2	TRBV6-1	TGTGCCGGCCGAACCGGGACAGGGTATGGCTACACCTTC	CAGRTGTGYGYTF
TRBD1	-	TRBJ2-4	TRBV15	TGTGCCACCAGCAGGGGGGGACAGGTTGGGCAAAACATTCAGTACTTC	CATSRGGQVGQNIQYF
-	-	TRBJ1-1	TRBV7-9	TGTGCCAGCAGCTTAGCCGGGACACTGAACACTGAAGCTTTCTTT	CASSLAGTLNTEAFF
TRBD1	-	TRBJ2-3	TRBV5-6	TGTGCCAGCAGCCCCAGGACAGGGGGCACAGATACGCAGTATTTT	CASSPRTGGTDTQYF
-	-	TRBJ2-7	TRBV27	TGTGCCAGCAGGACCGACCGGGACAACTCCTACGAGCAGTACTTC	CASRTDRDNSYEQYF
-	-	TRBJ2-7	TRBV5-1	TGCGCCAGCAGCCCGACAGCAAATTACGAGCAGTACTTC	CASSPTANYEQYF
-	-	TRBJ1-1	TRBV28	TGTGCCAGCAGTTTGGTTCGGAGGGACGCTGAAGCTTTCTTT	CASSLVRRDAEAFF
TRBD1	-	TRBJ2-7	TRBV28	TGTGCCAGCAGTCGGGACAGGGTAGACGAGCAGTACTTC	CASSRDRVDEQYF
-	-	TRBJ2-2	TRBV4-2	TGTGCCAGCAGCTATGTCCTGGGCGTAGCGAACACCGGGGAGCTGTTTTTT	CASSYVLGVANTGELFF
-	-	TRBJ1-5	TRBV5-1	TGCGCCAGCAGTACCCAGCCCAATCAGCCCCAGCATTTT	CASSTQPNQPQHF
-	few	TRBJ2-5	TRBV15	TGTGCCACCAGCAGGGACTTATCGGGACCGGGAGAGACCCAGTACTTC	CATSRDLSGPGETQYF
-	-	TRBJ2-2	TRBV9	TGTGCCAGCAGCGTAGGCCCGGGGGACACCGGGGAGCTGTTTTTT	CASSVGPGDTGELFF
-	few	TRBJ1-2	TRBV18	TGTGCCAGCTCACCAGGGTTTCTCCTTCATGGCTACACCTTC	CASSPGFLLHGYTF
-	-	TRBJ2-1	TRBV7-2	TGTGCCAGCAGCTCCGTAGGGACTTTTTACAATGAGCAGTTCTTC	CASSSVGTFYNEQFF
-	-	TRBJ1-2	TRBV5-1	TGCGCCAGCAGCCCCGACAGTACCTATGGCTACACCTTC	CASSPDSTYGYTF
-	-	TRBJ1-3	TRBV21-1	TGTGCCAGCAGCAAATCGGGAACCGGCTCTGGAAACACCATATATTTT	CASSKSGTGSGNTIYF
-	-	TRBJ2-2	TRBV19	TGTGCCAGTAGTCGGACCAGGAACACCGGGGAGCTGTTTTTT	CASSRTRNTGELFF
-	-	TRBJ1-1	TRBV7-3	TGTGCCAGCAGCTTAAAGGTTAACACTGAAGCTTTCTTT	CASSLKVNTEAFF
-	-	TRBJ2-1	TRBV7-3	TGTGCCAGCAGCTCACGGGCCTCACAGAGGGCAGATGAGCAGTTCTTC	CASSSRASQRADEQFF
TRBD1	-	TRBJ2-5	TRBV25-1	TGTGCCAGCAGCAGTCTGGGACAGGGGGCTCTTGAGACCCAGTACTTC	CASSSLGQGALETQYF